Listed below are T cell receptor beta chains from one sample, sequenced in a study of blood T cells in healthy people across ages. TCRdb called the 5' RACE reads again in MiXCR, with one record for every CDR3 protein. The data show 800,000 or so distinct CDR3 sequences, with around 25% seen just once and approximately 4% held by the top ten. The sample was also reused in another study, on T cells of mothers and their children.

Material: blood. These receptors originate from a boy aged 10-17 years in good health. Each CDR3 is given with its conserved first and last residue. A D gene is named only where the DNA matches it firmly. Some rows have no size entry. The others give once, few or many, or a class for an expanded clone.

v_call: TRBV28
d_call: TRBD2
j_call: TRBJ2-7
clone_size: .
cdr3_nt: TGTGCCAGCAGTTCCCCAGGTTTAGCGGGCTTAACCTACGAGCAGTACTTC
cdr3_aa: CASSSPGLAGLTYEQYF

v_call: TRBV5-1
d_call: TRBD2
j_call: TRBJ2-1
clone_size: few
cdr3_nt: TGCGCCAGCAGCCCGGGGGGTTCTAGCGGGAGTAATGAGCAGTTCTTC
cdr3_aa: CASSPGGSSGSNEQFF

v_call: TRBV4-3
d_call: .
j_call: TRBJ2-7
clone_size: few
cdr3_nt: TGCGCCAGCAGCCAAGCTAGGGGGACCTACGAGCAGTACTTC
cdr3_aa: CASSQARGTYEQYF

v_call: TRBV12-3/TRBV12-4
d_call: .
j_call: TRBJ1-2
clone_size: few
cdr3_nt: TGTGCCAGCAGCACACAGTCAGGGAACTATGGCTACACCTTC
cdr3_aa: CASSTQSGNYGYTF

v_call: TRBV29-1
d_call: .
j_call: TRBJ2-3
clone_size: few
cdr3_nt: TGCAGTCAGGGGGGAAACACAGATACGCAGTATTTT
cdr3_aa: CSQGGNTDTQYF

v_call: TRBV20-1
d_call: .
j_call: TRBJ1-6
clone_size: .
cdr3_nt: TGCAGTGCTGGGGGGTGGGGCGGGGGCTTGAGTTCACCCCTCCACTTT
cdr3_aa: CSAGGWGGGLSSPLHF

v_call: TRBV29-1
d_call: TRBD1
j_call: TRBJ1-2
clone_size: .
cdr3_nt: TGCAGCGTTGTAGTGACAGGGGGTGGTGGCTACACCTTC
cdr3_aa: CSVVVTGGGGYTF

v_call: TRBV6-2/TRBV6-3
d_call: TRBD1
j_call: TRBJ2-7
clone_size: few
cdr3_nt: TGTGCCAGCAGTCGCCGGGACAGGGACCCCTACGAGCAGTACTTC
cdr3_aa: CASSRRDRDPYEQYF

v_call: TRBV28
d_call: TRBD2
j_call: TRBJ2-3
clone_size: .
cdr3_nt: TGTGCCAGCAATGAAGCGGGGGGGTTTCCAGATACGCAGTATTTT
cdr3_aa: CASNEAGGFPDTQYF

v_call: TRBV6-2/TRBV6-3
d_call: .
j_call: TRBJ1-1
clone_size: .
cdr3_nt: TGTGCCAGCAGTTGGACAGCCCGGGAGGTTCTTAACACTGAAGCTTTCTTT
cdr3_aa: CASSWTAREVLNTEAFF

v_call: TRBV6-2/TRBV6-3
d_call: .
j_call: TRBJ1-2
clone_size: .
cdr3_nt: TGTGCCAGCAGTTTCATGGACAGACCCAACTATGGCTACACCTTC
cdr3_aa: CASSFMDRPNYGYTF

v_call: TRBV2
d_call: TRBD2
j_call: TRBJ2-5
clone_size: once
cdr3_nt: TGTGCCAGCAGTATACTAGCGGGGAAAGAGACCCAGTACTTC
cdr3_aa: CASSILAGKETQYF

v_call: TRBV20-1
d_call: .
j_call: TRBJ2-1
clone_size: few
cdr3_nt: TGCAGTGCTAGAGATGGGCTAACTATCTACAATGAGCAGTTCTTC
cdr3_aa: CSARDGLTIYNEQFF

v_call: TRBV20-1
d_call: TRBD1
j_call: TRBJ2-2
clone_size: .
cdr3_nt: TGCAGTGCTAGACCATCAGGGGGTTCCGGGGAGCTGTTTTTT
cdr3_aa: CSARPSGGSGELFF

v_call: TRBV12-3/TRBV12-4
d_call: TRBD1
j_call: TRBJ1-1
clone_size: few
cdr3_nt: TGTGCCAGCAGGGGGGACAGCGGGGGAGAAGCTTTCTTT
cdr3_aa: CASRGDSGGEAFF

v_call: TRBV6-6
d_call: .
j_call: TRBJ1-6
clone_size: few
cdr3_nt: TGTGCCAGCAGTTTCGACAGTTCACCCCTCCACTTT
cdr3_aa: CASSFDSSPLHF

v_call: TRBV7-9
d_call: .
j_call: TRBJ2-2
clone_size: .
cdr3_nt: TGTGCCAGCAGTCGGCGGCAGGGTAACACCGGGGAGCTGTTTTTT
cdr3_aa: CASSRRQGNTGELFF

v_call: TRBV4-1
d_call: .
j_call: TRBJ2-6
clone_size: few
cdr3_nt: TGCGCCAGCAGCCGGGACATTGTAGTCTCTGGGGCCAACGTCCTGACTTTC
cdr3_aa: CASSRDIVVSGANVLTF

v_call: TRBV24-1
d_call: .
j_call: TRBJ2-5
clone_size: .
cdr3_nt: TGTGCCACCAGTGATTCCCGGGGGACAGACAGGGCGGTACGAGAGACCCAGTCCTTC
cdr3_aa: CATSDSRGTDRAVRETQSF

v_call: TRBV15
d_call: .
j_call: TRBJ1-1
clone_size: .
cdr3_nt: TGTGCCACCAGCAGAGATATCGGGAACACTGAAGCTTTCTTT
cdr3_aa: CATSRDIGNTEAFF

v_call: TRBV7-2
d_call: TRBD2
j_call: TRBJ2-2
clone_size: .
cdr3_nt: TGTGCCAGCAATAGCGGGAGGACCTGGCGGGGGGCCGGGGAGCTGTTTTTT
cdr3_aa: CASNSGRTWRGAGELFF

v_call: TRBV11-2
d_call: .
j_call: TRBJ2-2
clone_size: few
cdr3_nt: TGTGCCAGCAGCTTAGGATCCGGGCCCGGGGAGCTGTTTTTT
cdr3_aa: CASSLGSGPGELFF

v_call: TRBV7-2
d_call: .
j_call: TRBJ1-5
clone_size: few
cdr3_nt: TGTGCCAGCAGCTTAGGATTCGGACAGCTCGGTCAGCCCCAGCATTTT
cdr3_aa: CASSLGFGQLGQPQHF

v_call: TRBV7-2
d_call: TRBD1
j_call: TRBJ1-2
clone_size: .
cdr3_nt: TGTGCCAGCAGCTCCCGGACAGGGAGGTGTGGCTACACCTTC
cdr3_aa: CASSSRTGRCGYTF

v_call: TRBV28
d_call: TRBD1
j_call: TRBJ1-1
clone_size: .
cdr3_nt: TGTGCCAGCAGTTCCCCACAGGGGGCCACTGAAGCTTTGTTT
cdr3_aa: CASSSPQGATEALF

v_call: TRBV29-1
d_call: .
j_call: TRBJ2-6
clone_size: few
cdr3_nt: TGCAGCGTTAGGACCGTAGGTTCTGGGGCCAACGTCCTGACTTTC
cdr3_aa: CSVRTVGSGANVLTF

v_call: TRBV15
d_call: .
j_call: TRBJ1-4
clone_size: few
cdr3_nt: TGTGCCACCAAAAGTGCAACTAATGAAAAACTGTTTTTT
cdr3_aa: CATKSATNEKLFF

v_call: TRBV20-1
d_call: .
j_call: TRBJ2-7
clone_size: .
cdr3_nt: TGCAGTGCTAAAAACGGGACGAGCGACGAGCAGTACTTC
cdr3_aa: CSAKNGTSDEQYF

v_call: TRBV20-1
d_call: .
j_call: TRBJ2-3
clone_size: .
cdr3_nt: TGCAGTGCTAGACATCGGGACAAAAGCACAGATACGCGGTATTTT
cdr3_aa: CSARHRDKSTDTRYF

v_call: TRBV4-1
d_call: TRBD2
j_call: TRBJ2-7
clone_size: .
cdr3_nt: TGCGCCAGCAGCCCTTATAGCGGGGTTAGCTCCTACGAGCAGTACTTC
cdr3_aa: CASSPYSGVSSYEQYF

v_call: TRBV20-1
d_call: .
j_call: TRBJ2-1
clone_size: .
cdr3_nt: TGCAGTGCTAGAGAGGACTTGAACAATGAGCAGTTCTTC
cdr3_aa: CSAREDLNNEQFF

v_call: TRBV5-1
d_call: TRBD1
j_call: TRBJ1-6
clone_size: once
cdr3_nt: TGCGCCAGCAGCTTGGGCTCAGGGGGCCAACGGTCCGGCATGGTCCCCCTCCACTTT
cdr3_aa: CASSLGSGGQRSGMVPLHF

v_call: TRBV10-3
d_call: TRBD1
j_call: TRBJ2-5
clone_size: few
cdr3_nt: TGTGCCATCAGAGGGACAGTAGAAGAGACCCAGTACTTC
cdr3_aa: CAIRGTVEETQYF

v_call: TRBV4-3
d_call: TRBD1
j_call: TRBJ1-4
clone_size: few
cdr3_nt: TGCGCCAGCAGCCAAGATCTGGTACGTGGGACAGCGAATGAAAAACTGTTTTTT
cdr3_aa: CASSQDLVRGTANEKLFF

v_call: TRBV7-8
d_call: .
j_call: TRBJ2-7
clone_size: many
cdr3_nt: TGTGCCAGCAGCCTAGGGGGTAGCGCGAACTACGAGCAGTACTTC
cdr3_aa: CASSLGGSANYEQYF

v_call: TRBV7-2
d_call: .
j_call: TRBJ2-7
clone_size: few
cdr3_nt: TGTGCCAGCAGCTTTATGAGCTCCTACGAGCAGTACTTC
cdr3_aa: CASSFMSSYEQYF

v_call: TRBV28
d_call: TRBD2
j_call: TRBJ2-1
clone_size: .
cdr3_nt: TGTGCCAGCTGCTTCAGGAGGTTCGGCGGGAGGGGGCATGAGCAGTTCTTC
cdr3_aa: CASCFRRFGGRGHEQFF

v_call: TRBV3-1
d_call: .
j_call: TRBJ2-1
clone_size: .
cdr3_nt: TGTGCCAGCAGCCCCCTTGGGGCCGACTACAATGAGCAGTTCTTC
cdr3_aa: CASSPLGADYNEQFF

v_call: TRBV6-2/TRBV6-3
d_call: .
j_call: TRBJ1-2
clone_size: .
cdr3_nt: TGTGCCAGCACTCACCCTACGGGGAACTATGGCTACACCTTC
cdr3_aa: CASTHPTGNYGYTF

v_call: TRBV4-3
d_call: .
j_call: TRBJ1-3
clone_size: .
cdr3_nt: TGCGCCAGCAGCCAAGGTGCCGCTACCCCTGGAAACACCATATATTTT
cdr3_aa: CASSQGAATPGNTIYF

v_call: TRBV7-9
d_call: TRBD1
j_call: TRBJ1-2
clone_size: .
cdr3_nt: TGTGCCAGCAGCTTAGACCTCAGGGGGCGTGGCTACACCTTC
cdr3_aa: CASSLDLRGRGYTF

v_call: TRBV9
d_call: .
j_call: TRBJ2-2
clone_size: many
cdr3_nt: TGTGCCAGCAGCGTAGGCGGGGAGCTGTTTTTT
cdr3_aa: CASSVGGELFF

v_call: TRBV23-1
d_call: TRBD1
j_call: TRBJ1-5
clone_size: few
cdr3_nt: TGCGCCAGGTACAGGGGACGGGATAGCAATCAGCCCCAGCATTTT
cdr3_aa: CARYRGRDSNQPQHF

v_call: TRBV6-1
d_call: TRBD2
j_call: TRBJ2-3
clone_size: .
cdr3_nt: TGTGCCAGCAGGCTAGCGGCGTACACAGATACGCAGTATTTT
cdr3_aa: CASRLAAYTDTQYF

v_call: TRBV28
d_call: .
j_call: TRBJ2-7
clone_size: .
cdr3_nt: TGTGCCGGCTCCAGGGGAGGCGAGCAGTACTTC
cdr3_aa: CAGSRGGEQYF

v_call: TRBV18
d_call: .
j_call: TRBJ2-3
clone_size: .
cdr3_nt: TGTGCCAGCTCACCAGGGACCACCGGAGATACGCAGTATTTT
cdr3_aa: CASSPGTTGDTQYF